Each of the 20 T cell receptor beta chains below was sequenced from the same sample in a study of blood T cell repertoires in COVID-19. Profiling relied on immunoSEQ multiplex PCR, and the TCRdb table lists in-frame clones only, not all of them. The sample consists of approximately 84,000 clones, 65% to 85% of them appearing once. Sequenced sample: peripheral blood. The receptors derive from a woman aged 80 or older with acute or convalescent COVID-19.

V is TRBV5-1 and J is TRBJ2-7; a weak D match, TRBD1 (5 bases). Germline V gene data show CDR1 as SGHRS and CDR2 as YFSETQ. V shed 2 bases and J shed 7 bases, with 22 bases lying between them. This CDR3 spans 16 amino acids. This CDR3 reads CASSLSVAPRVREQYF. In DNA form, the CDR3 reads TGCGCCAGCAGCTTATCAGTTGCTCCCAGGGTTAGGGAGCAGTACTTC.

The chain recombines TRBV18 with TRBJ1-6; D remains ambiguous. The CDR3 spans 14 residues. From germline, CDR1 is KGHSH and CDR2 LQKENI. V shed 2 bases and J shed 10 bases, with 12 bases lying between them. This chain's CDR3 is CASSPSSYGSPLHF. The DNA of the CDR3 is TGTGCCAGCTCACCATCCAGTTATGGCTCACCCCTCCACTTT.

V usage is TRBV27 and J usage is TRBJ1-4; D is unresolved. Germline lookup yields CDR1 MNHEY and CDR2 SMNVEV (reference sequence). The germline V and J ends were trimmed by 2 bases and 3 bases, with 4 bases remaining between them. This CDR3 is built from 13 residues. Here the CDR3 reads CASSLGPNEKLFF. The CDR3 nucleotides are TGTGCCAGCAGTTTAGGGCCTAATGAAAAACTGTTTTTT.

The chain links TRBV7-3 to TRBJ2-5; D is perhaps TRBD1 (6 bases). The V gene lost 2 bases and the J gene lost 2 bases, with 12 bases spanning the gap. This CDR3 region has 15 residues. The V gene's germline CDR1 is SGHTA and CDR2 FQGTGA. CDR3 in DNA: TGTGCCAGCAGCTTACTTGGGGGACATCAAGAGACCCAGTACTTC. This codes for CASSLLGGHQETQYF. Looking up the rest from reference TRBV7-3 and TRBJ2-5 gives the full variable domain: GAGVSQTPSNKVTEKGKYVELRCDPISGHTALYWYRQSLGQGPEFLIYFQGTGAADDSGLPNDRFFAVRPEGSVSTLKIQRTERGDSAVYLCASSLLGGHQETQYFGPGTRLLVL.

V is TRBV5-1 and J is TRBJ1-6, with D perhaps matching TRBD1 (6 bases). This CDR3 region has 16 residues. Looked up from germline, CDR1 is SGHRS and CDR2 is YFSETQ. Trimming stripped 0 bases from V and 5 bases from J, with 12 bases between. Written as DNA, the CDR3 is TGCGCCAGCAGCTTGGGAACAGGGCCAGATAATTCACCCCTCCACTTT. Translation gives CASSLGTGPDNSPLHF.

V usage is TRBV7-2 and J usage is TRBJ2-1; D possibly corresponds to TRBD1 (6 bases). The germline V gene encodes CDR1 SGHTA and CDR2 FQGNSA. The V and J ends lost 4 bases and 14 bases respectively, with 15 bases between them. The CDR3 spans 12 residues. CDR3 in DNA: TGTGCCAGCAGCTCCCCTTCCCAGGGGAAGTTCTTC. This codes for CASSSPSQGKFF. Full variable domain (remainder filled in from reference TRBV7-2 and TRBJ2-1): GAGVSQSPSNKVTEKGKDVELRCDPISGHTALYWYRQSLGQGLEFLIYFQGNSAPDKSGLPSDRFSAERTGGSVSTLTIQRTQQEDSAVYLCASSSPSQGKFFGPGTRLTVL.

This clone was seen a few times. The chain couples TRBV12-1 to TRBJ2-7; no check of the table's D call, TRBD1, against the DNA was made. TRBV12-1 is tagged as a pseudogene. The CDR3 has 15 residues. CDR3 amino acids: CASSDQGLKGYEQYF. CDR3 bases: TGTGCCAGCAGCGATCAGGGCCTCAAGGGTTACGAGCAGTACTTC.

The rearrangement joins TRBV6-5 to TRBJ2-5; the match to TRBD1 covers 8 bases. V gave up 5 bases and J gave up 3 bases; unmatched junction bases: 8. The V gene's germline CDR1 is MNHEY and CDR2 SVGAGI. CDR3 length: 15 amino acids. The CDR3 DNA reads TGTGCCAGCAGTATACACAGGGGGGAAGAAGAGACCCAGTACTTC. Translation gives CASSIHRGEEETQYF.

The rearrangement uses TRBV12-3 or TRBV12-4 and TRBJ2-5; no reliable D call. V was cut by 3 bases and J by 4 bases, with 9 bases left in between. This CDR3 spans 13 amino acids. The CDR3 here is CASSLRTPETQYF. CDR3 bases: TGTGCCAGCAGTTTGCGAACCCCAGAGACCCAGTACTTC.

The chain has TRBV3-1 (or the pseudogene TRBV3-2) and TRBJ2-1; 8 bases match TRBD2. From germline, CDR1 is LGHDT and CDR2 YNNKEL (reference sequence). The CDR3 is 16 residues long. V lost 6 bases to trimming and J lost 9 bases; unmatched junction nucleotides: 16. The chain's CDR3 is CASSLTSGQPRGEQFF. For the CDR3, the DNA is TGTGCCAGCAGTCTCACTAGCGGACAACCCCGTGGTGAGCAGTTCTTC.

The chain is built from TRBV18 and TRBJ2-2; D uncertain. CDR3 length: 16 residues. With 6 bases removed from V and 6 bases from J, the gap between germline ends came to 20 bases. The germline V gene encodes CDR1 KGHSH and CDR2 LQKENI. DNA for the CDR3: TGTGCCAGCTCCGCCCAAAACCTAGTAACTCCCGGGGAGCTGTTTTTT. Translated, it gives CASSAQNLVTPGELFF.

V is TRBV18 and J is TRBJ1-2; D call uncertain. Trimming cost V 3 bases and J 4 bases, with 18 bases left between them. CDR3 length: 16 amino acids. CDR1 and CDR2 from the germline V gene are KGHSH and LQKENI. This CDR3 is CASSPPGLGEPYGYTF. The CDR3 DNA reads as TGTGCCAGCTCACCTCCCGGGCTTGGGGAGCCCTATGGCTACACCTTC.

The rearrangement joins TRBV14 to TRBJ2-3; TRBD2 matches 8 bases. V lost 6 bases to trimming and J lost 4 bases; unmatched junction nucleotides: 3. CDR1 is SGHDN, CDR2 FVKESK, per germline. This CDR3 region has 13 residues. CDR3 nucleotide sequence: TGTGCCAGCAGTTTACTAGCGGCAGATACGCAGTATTTT. It specifies CASSLLAADTQYF.

This clone is a singleton in its sample. The V call is TRBV23-1, the J call TRBJ1-1; D might be TRBD1 (6 bases). TRBV23-1 is recorded as an ORF, its role being uncertain. The V end lost 3 bases, the J end lost 4 bases, and 18 bases lay between the germline ends. This CDR3 contains 16 residues. CDR3: CASSHPPGGLGTEAFF. The CDR3 bases are TGCGCCAGCAGTCACCCCCCGGGGGGCTTGGGCACTGAAGCTTTCTTT.

A few counts support this clone. CDR3 protein: CASSLGQGSYNEQFF. The CDR3 DNA sequence: TGTGCCAGCAGCTTAGGACAGGGTTCGTACAATGAGCAGTTCTTC. V usage is TRBV7-6 and J usage is TRBJ2-1, with 7 bases identical to TRBD1. The CDR3 runs to 15 residues. Trimming took 1 base from V and 4 from J; bases not matched to a gene: 4. Germline CDR1 SGHVS, CDR2 FNYEAQ.

V usage is TRBV6-5 and J usage is TRBJ2-3; TRBD2 matches 9 bases. Germline CDR1 and CDR2: MNHEY and SVGAGI. Trimming removed 4 bases from V and 3 bases from J; junction bases left unmatched: 8. The CDR3 spans 16 residues. CDR3 nucleotides: TGTGCCAGCAGTTTTGTTAGCGGGAGCGGGACAGATACGCAGTATTTT. It codes for CASSFVSGSGTDTQYF.

The gene calls are TRBV3-1 (or the pseudogene TRBV3-2) and TRBJ2-1, with 9 bases identical to TRBD1. Looked up from germline, CDR1 is LGHDT and CDR2 is YNNKEL (reference sequence). CDR3 length equals 15 residues. V trimming: 2 bases; J trimming: 7 bases; junction bases outside the gene matches: 6. The CDR3 loop is CASSQSETGGNEQFF. Written as DNA, the CDR3 is TGTGCCAGCAGCCAATCTGAGACAGGGGGAAATGAGCAGTTCTTC.

The chain couples TRBV4-3 to TRBJ1-5, with D possibly being TRBD1 (6 bases). V lost 3 bases to trimming and J lost 3 bases, with 9 bases between them. The CDR3 spans 14 residues. CDR1 LGHNA and CDR2 YSLEER come from the germline V gene. The chain's CDR3 is CASSQNRANQPQHF. CDR3 DNA sequence: TGCGCCAGCAGCCAGAACAGGGCCAATCAGCCCCAGCATTTT.

The chain employs TRBV10-3 and TRBJ1-5; TRBD1 agrees at 7 bases. The V gene's germline CDR1 is ENHRY and CDR2 SYGVKD. The CDR3 is made up of 17 amino acids. Trimming cost V 0 bases and J 6 bases; bases outside gene matches: 11. CDR3 sequence: CAISESGRAGGGQPQHF. The CDR3 DNA follows: TGTGCCATCAGTGAGTCCGGAAGGGCAGGGGGTGGTCAGCCCCAGCATTTT.

V is TRBV7-3 and J is TRBJ2-7; D perhaps matches TRBD1 (5 bases). The V end was cut by 2 bases, the J end by 6 bases, with 11 bases between. The CDR3 has 13 residues. CDR1 and CDR2 (germline): SGHTA, FQGTGA. In nucleotides, the CDR3 is TGTGCCAGCAGCTTAGGCCGACAGAGCGAGCAGTACTTC. Its translation is CASSLGRQSEQYF.